The 3 T cell receptor beta chains listed next were all sequenced from one sample in a study of early T cells in non-severe SARS-CoV-2 infection. TCRdb reanalysed the 5' RACE reads using MiXCR and keeps one entry per CDR3 protein. The sample includes approximately 71,000 distinct CDR3 sequences, approximately 12% of them seen just once. Sequencing input: whole blood. Receptors were obtained from an adult who was a healthcare worker with PCR-confirmed SARS-CoV-2 infection or an uninfected control (not recorded which).

In its sample, this clonotype was seen a few times. This chain links TRBV5-6 with TRBJ1-2; 9 bases are shared with TRBD1. Germline V CDR1 and CDR2: SGHDT, YYEEEE. The CDR3 has 15 amino acids. Trimming at V came to 4 bases and at J to 0 bases, leaving 4 bases not matched to a gene. In DNA, the CDR3 is TGTGCCAGCAGCCCGACAGGGGGATCTAACTATGGCTACACCTTC. Amino acids: CASSPTGGSNYGYTF.

The chain has TRBV20-1 and TRBJ2-3; 10 bases map to TRBD2. Germline values: CDR1 DFQATT, CDR2 SNEGSKA (reference sequence). The CDR3 runs to 17 residues. Unmatched junction bases numbered 14, after V lost 6 bases and J lost 2 bases. The CDR3 sequence: CSASSLAGAQPTDTQYF. For the CDR3, the DNA is TGCAGTGCGTCCTCCCTAGCGGGGGCGCAACCCACAGATACGCAGTATTTT.

There are many counts of this clonotype. The chain recombines TRBV30 with TRBJ2-1, with 9 bases that match TRBD2. V shed 3 bases, J shed 8 bases, and the junction held 11 bases outside the gene matches. The CDR3 is 15 residues long. Looked up from germline, CDR1 is GTSNPN and CDR2 is SVGIG (reference sequence). The CDR3 DNA reads TGTGCCTGGAGCCCGGGAGCGGGGGGCCGTTATGAGCAGTTCTTC. It codes for CAWSPGAGGRYEQFF.